These 13 T cell receptor beta chains originate from one sample sequenced in a study of T cells in Graves' hyperthyroidism and ophthalmopathy. The CDR3 regions of TCR beta were amplified from RNA transcripts. The primer set for the first-round RT-PCR of the TCR CDR3 was HTBI. TCRdb redid the calling of the multiplex PCR reads with MiXCR, one entry per CDR3 protein. This sample has 650,000 to 850,000 distinct CDR3 sequences, with around 20% found just once. What was sequenced was blood. The receptors come from a woman aged 50 to 60 with Graves' hyperthyroidism that later progressed to Graves' ophthalmopathy.

This clonotype was recorded many times. J is TRBJ1-5 and V is TRBV12-3 or TRBV12-4; D is unclear. The CDR3 is 17 amino acids. Trimming stripped 0 bases from V and 4 bases from J, with 16 bases between. For the CDR3, the DNA is TGTGCCAGCAGTTTAGCGCCCGGAATGAGAGCGAATCAGCCCCAGCATTTT. It specifies CASSLAPGMRANQPQHF.

This clonotype occurred a few times. This chain uses TRBV10-3 with TRBJ2-5, with a tentative D call TRBD1 (6 bases). The CDR3 length is 15 residues. V shed 2 bases and J shed 5 bases, with 15 bases lying between them. The germline CDR1 and CDR2 sequences are ENHRY and SYGVKD. This CDR3 reads CAISERSGVGETQYF. The CDR3 bases are TGTGCCATCAGTGAGCGATCAGGGGTTGGGGAGACCCAGTACTTC.

As to this clonotype: This may stem from a read error, because a much larger clone lies one nucleotide away. The J gene is TRBJ1-6, the V gene TRBV10-1, with 7 positions matching TRBD1. The CDR3 loop spans 15 amino acids. The junction had 11 bases not matched to a gene; V was cut back by 11 bases and J by 4 bases. Germline V gene lookup returns CDR1 WNHNN and CDR2 SYGVQD (reference sequence). The chain's CDR3 is CAHIKDRPYNSPLHF. CDR3 DNA: TGCGCCCACATCAAGGACAGGCCATATAATTCACCCCTCCACTTT.

This clonotype was counted only a few times. The chain links TRBV18 to TRBJ1-4; tentatively, D is TRBD1 (6 bases). This CDR3 has 17 amino acids. V lost 2 bases and J lost 0, with 13 bases in between. Germline CDR1 is KGHSH and CDR2 is LQKENI. CDR3 amino acids: CASSPRTAQATNEKLFF. The CDR3, as DNA: TGTGCCAGCTCACCAAGGACAGCACAGGCAACTAATGAAAAACTGTTTTTT.

The chain has TRBV27 and TRBJ2-7; 11 bases are a match to TRBD1. The CDR3 covers 15 residues. Germline V gene lookup returns CDR1 MNHEY and CDR2 SMNVEV (reference sequence). Unmatched junction bases numbered 9, after V lost 5 bases and J lost 6 bases. The CDR3 sequence: CASSASGTGGTEQYF. CDR3 coding DNA: TGTGCCAGCAGTGCCTCCGGGACAGGGGGTACCGAGCAGTACTTC.

This clonotype was found a few times. This sequence joins TRBV20-1 and TRBJ2-1, with a weak D call TRBD2 (5 bases). The germline CDR1 and CDR2 sequences are DFQATT and SNEGSKA (reference sequence). V was cut by 3 bases and J by 10 bases, with 19 bases left in between. The CDR3 runs 14 residues. Here the CDR3 DNA reads TGCAGTGCTAGGGGATGGCGGGCGTCGGCAGAGCAGTTCTTC. This encodes CSARGWRASAEQFF.

This clonotype was recorded once. This rearrangement joins TRBV5-1 to TRBJ2-5; TRBD1 matches at 7 bases. The V gene's germline CDR1 is SGHRS and CDR2 YFSETQ. The CDR3 has 15 residues. Unmatched junction bases numbered 9, after V lost 4 bases and J lost 3 bases. This CDR3 is CASSGSARGKETQYF. The CDR3, as DNA: TGCGCCAGCAGCGGCAGTGCCAGGGGGAAAGAGACCCAGTACTTC.

This clonotype has just a few counts. V usage is TRBV6-1 and J usage is TRBJ2-7; TRBD1 matches at 7 bases. This CDR3 is 15 amino acids long. The germline V gene has CDR1 MNHNS and CDR2 SASEGT. V lost 5 bases, J lost 3 bases, and 10 bases stayed unmatched. This CDR3 is CASSRDSYLIYEQYF. The DNA for the CDR3 is TGTGCCAGCAGTAGGGACAGTTATTTGATCTACGAGCAGTACTTC.

This clonotype was seen repeatedly, ten times or more. The chain carries TRBV6-6 and TRBJ2-7; 9 nucleotides match TRBD1. The CDR3 loop spans 15 amino acids. V lost 3 bases, J lost 8 bases, and 11 bases stayed unmatched. Germline V gives CDR1 MNHNY, CDR2 SVGAGI (reference sequence). The CDR3: CASSYEPGQGGKQYF. DNA of the CDR3: TGTGCCAGCAGTTATGAACCGGGACAGGGTGGTAAGCAGTACTTC.

V and J are TRBV11-2 and TRBJ1-1, with D possibly TRBD1 on 6 matching bases. Germline V gene lookup returns CDR1 SGHAT and CDR2 FQNNGV. V was trimmed by 1 base and J by 4 bases, leaving 10 bases between them. The CDR3 loop spans 14 amino acids. CDR3 in amino acids: CASSLGIQGTEAFF. For the CDR3, the DNA is TGTGCCAGCAGCTTAGGGATACAGGGCACTGAAGCTTTCTTT.

This clonotype has a count of ten or more. The CDR3 nucleotides read TGTGCCAGCAGCCAAGATGCGGGGGACGAGCAGTACTTC. This sequence encodes CASSQDAGDEQYF. The chain uses TRBV3-1 and TRBJ2-7; TRBD2 agrees at 7 bases. The germline V gene encodes CDR1 LGHDT and CDR2 YNNKEL (reference sequence). V lost 0 bases, J lost 5 bases, and 1 base stayed unmatched. The CDR3 is made up of 13 amino acids.

In this sample, this clonotype turned up a few times. V and J are TRBV7-3 and TRBJ2-2; 15 nucleotides match TRBD2. Germline CDR1 reads SGHTA; CDR2 reads FQGTGA. The ends lost 5 bases at V and 1 base at J; junction bases unmatched: 5. The CDR3 extends over 18 amino acids. The CDR3 DNA reads TGTGCCAGCAGCCTCGGGACTAGCGGGGGGTTGAACACCGGGGAGCTGTTTTTT. Its translation is CASSLGTSGGLNTGELFF.

This clonotype was observed many times. This sequence joins TRBV11-2 and TRBJ2-1; D could derive from TRBD1 or TRBD2 (5 bases each). The CDR3 is 18 amino acids. Germline V gene data show CDR1 as SGHAT and CDR2 as FQNNGV. V gave up 6 bases and J gave up 4 bases, with 25 bases separating them. CDR3 bases: TGTGCCAGCAGTGGACACAAGGAGGATCTGAATCGTTACAATGAGCAGTTCTTC. This encodes CASSGHKEDLNRYNEQFF.